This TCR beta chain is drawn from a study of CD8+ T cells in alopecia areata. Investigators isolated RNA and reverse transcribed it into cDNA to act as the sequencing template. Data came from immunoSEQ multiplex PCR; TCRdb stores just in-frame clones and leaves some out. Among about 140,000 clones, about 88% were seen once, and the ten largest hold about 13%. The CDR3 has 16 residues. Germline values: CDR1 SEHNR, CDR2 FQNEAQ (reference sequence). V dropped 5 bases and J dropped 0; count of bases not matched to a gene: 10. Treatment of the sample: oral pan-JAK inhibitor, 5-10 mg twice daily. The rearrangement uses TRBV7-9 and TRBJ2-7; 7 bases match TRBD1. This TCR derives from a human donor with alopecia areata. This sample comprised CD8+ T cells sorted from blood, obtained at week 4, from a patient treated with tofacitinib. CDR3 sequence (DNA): TGTGCCAGCAGCATTCCGACAGGGCTGAGCTCCTACGAGCAGTACTTC. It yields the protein CASSIPTGLSSYEQYF. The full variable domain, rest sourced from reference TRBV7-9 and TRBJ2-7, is DTGVSQNPRHKITKRGQNVTFRCDPISEHNRLYWYRQTLGQGPEFLTYFQNEAQLEKSRLLSDRFSAERPKGSFSTLEIQRTEQGDSAMYLCASSIPTGLSSYEQYFGPGTRLTVT.